This T cell receptor (beta chain) was obtained from a study of blood T cell repertoires in COVID-19. CDR3 size: 15 residues. With 3 bases clipped from V and 7 bases from J, the junction kept 6 bases outside the gene matches. CDR1 is LNHNV, CDR2 YYDKDF, per germline (reference sequence). A few counts support this clone. Clones were sequenced by immunoSEQ multiplex PCR, and TCRdb holds only the in-frame ones, with some missing. The sample yields about 70,000 clones, approximately 80% seen once. Sequenced sample: peripheral blood. The sequence derives from a woman aged 70-85 years with acute or convalescent COVID-19. The V gene is TRBV15, the J gene TRBJ1-6; TRBD1 matches 7 bases. In DNA form, the CDR3 reads TGTGCCACCAGCAGCATGCCGGGACAGAATTCACCCCTCCACTTT. Protein: CATSSMPGQNSPLHF.